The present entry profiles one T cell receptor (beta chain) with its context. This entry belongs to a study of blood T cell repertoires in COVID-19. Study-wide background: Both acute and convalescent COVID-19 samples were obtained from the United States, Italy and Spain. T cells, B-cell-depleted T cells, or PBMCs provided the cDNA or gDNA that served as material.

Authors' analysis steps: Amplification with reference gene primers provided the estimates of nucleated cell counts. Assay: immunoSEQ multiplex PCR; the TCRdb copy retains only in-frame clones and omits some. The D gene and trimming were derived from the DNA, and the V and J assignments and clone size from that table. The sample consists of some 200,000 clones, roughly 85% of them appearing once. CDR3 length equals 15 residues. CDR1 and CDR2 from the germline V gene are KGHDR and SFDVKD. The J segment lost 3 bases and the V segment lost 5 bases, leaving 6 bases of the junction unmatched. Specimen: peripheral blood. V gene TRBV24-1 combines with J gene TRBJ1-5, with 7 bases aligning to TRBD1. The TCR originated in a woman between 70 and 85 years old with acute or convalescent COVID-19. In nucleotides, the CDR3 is TGTGCCACCAGTGCCGGGACAGAATCCAATCAGCCCCAGCATTTT. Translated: CATSAGTESNQPQHF.